The T cell receptor beta chain under discussion was sequenced for a study of cytomegalovirus exposure and HLA in healthy donors. The CDR3 extends over 13 amino acids. Germline V gives CDR1 LGHNA, CDR2 YSLEER. V was trimmed by 4 bases and J by 0 bases, leaving 6 bases between them. The protocol was immunoSEQ multiplex PCR, while the TCRdb copy is restricted to in-frame clones and leaves out a portion. The table shows about 71,000 clones, with approximately 94% occurring only once. The material sequenced was PBMCs. The receptor was derived from a woman aged 18-29 years in good health and CMV-seronegative. The V call is TRBV4-3, the J call TRBJ1-2; D unresolved. The CDR3 sequence is CASSPTTNYGYTF. The DNA of the CDR3 is TGCGCCAGCAGCCCTACTACTAACTATGGCTACACCTTC.